The source of this TCR beta chain is a study of T-cell reconstitution after alpha-beta-depleted transplantation in children listed by TCRdb under 2016. The study in broad terms: The study quantitatively tracked T-cell immune reconstitution after TCRalphabeta/CD19-depleted allogeneic hematopoietic cell transplantation in children using TCR repertoire profiling.

The method was PCR. TCRdb shows the sequencer as Illumina HiSeq 2500. To normalize quantification of the TCRbeta repertoire, the TCR libraries were built with molecular barcoding that relied on unique molecular identifiers. Using fastp trimming at Q25 and MiXCR clonotype assembly, TCRdb reanalyzed the public sequencing data and kept in-frame beta chains. Here each entry gathers all rows of one CDR3 protein and keeps the most common genes and DNA. Within this sample are about 900,000 distinct CDR3 sequences, with around 30% of them counted one time only. The ten largest clones capture roughly 31% of the sample. This clonotype occurred a few times. Its antigen remains unidentified. No quality values exist for individual bases; no much larger clone is one base distant. V and J are truncated by 1 base and 0 bases respectively, leaving an intervening sequence of 9 bases. The germline V gene yields MNHEY for CDR1 and SVGEGT for CDR2. Inclusive of the bounding cysteine and phenylalanine, the CDR3 is 15 residues long. The retained sequence is limited to the CDR3, 45 bases, with the frame set at the first base.

General findings and caveats noted by the study authors: The frequencies of hyperexpanded clones fell over the following months, and after one year, T-cell counts and TCRbeta diversity were mostly attributed to newly produced T cells. The apparently early recovery of alphabetaT-cell counts about two months after transplant reportedly depended on only several hundred rapidly expanded clones that came from non-depleted graft cells. In some patients, the high TCRbeta diversity seen at day 60 was put down to recipient T cells and intrathymic progenitors that had survived conditioning.

This specimen's treatment or condition label, interpreted: allogeneic hematopoietic cell transplantation with graft depleted of TCRalphabeta T cells and CD19 B cells. The transplant recipients were children given TCRalphabeta/CD19-depleted allogeneic hematopoietic cell grafts. The chain links TRBV6-2 or TRBV6-3 with TRBJ1-1; TRBD1 is a possible D gene, resting on 6 matching bases. This sample comprised PBMCs, mostly from graft donor cells, obtained 360 days after TCRalphabeta/CD19-depleted stem cell transplant. The clonotype originates from a boy under two years old who had a stem cell transplant for SCID, so the T cells may come from the graft donor. CDR3 sequence: CASSYLPGVNTEAFF. At the DNA level, the sequence is TGTGCCAGCAGTTACTTGCCAGGGGTGAACACTGAAGCTTTCTTT.